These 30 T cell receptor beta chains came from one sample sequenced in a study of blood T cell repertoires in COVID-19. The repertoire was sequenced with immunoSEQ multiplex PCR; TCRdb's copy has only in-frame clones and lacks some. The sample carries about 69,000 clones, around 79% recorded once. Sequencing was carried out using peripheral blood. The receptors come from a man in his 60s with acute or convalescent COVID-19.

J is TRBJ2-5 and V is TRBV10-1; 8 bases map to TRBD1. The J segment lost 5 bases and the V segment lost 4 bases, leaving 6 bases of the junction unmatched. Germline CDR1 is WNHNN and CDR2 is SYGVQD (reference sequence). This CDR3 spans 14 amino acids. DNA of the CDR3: TGCGCCAGCAGTGCAGGGGGCGCAGGGGAGACCCAGTACTTC. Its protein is CASSAGGAGETQYF.

DNA for the CDR3: TGTGCCAGCTCACCAACAACGACTCACGGCCCCTATAATTCACCCCTCCACTTT. As protein: CASSPTTTHGPYNSPLHF. The chain couples TRBV18 to TRBJ1-6; no clear D gene. Trimming removed 2 bases at V and 2 bases at J, with 16 bases between. Germline V CDR1 and CDR2: KGHSH, LQKENI. This CDR3 region has 18 residues.

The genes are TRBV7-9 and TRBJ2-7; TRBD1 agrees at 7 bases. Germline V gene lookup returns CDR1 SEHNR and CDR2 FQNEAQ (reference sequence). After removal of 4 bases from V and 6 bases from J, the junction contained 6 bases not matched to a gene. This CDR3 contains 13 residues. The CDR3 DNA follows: TGTGCCAGCAGCTCGGACAGGACGGGCGAGCAGTACTTC. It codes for CASSSDRTGEQYF.

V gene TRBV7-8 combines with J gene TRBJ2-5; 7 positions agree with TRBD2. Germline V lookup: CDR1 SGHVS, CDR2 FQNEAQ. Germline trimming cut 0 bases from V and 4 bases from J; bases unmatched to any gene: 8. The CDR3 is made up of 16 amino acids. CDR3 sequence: CASSLAGGAVLETQYF. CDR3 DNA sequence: TGTGCCAGCAGCTTAGCGGGAGGGGCCGTCTTAGAGACCCAGTACTTC. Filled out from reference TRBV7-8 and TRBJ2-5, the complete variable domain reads GAGVSQSPRYKVAKRGQDVALRCDPISGHVSLFWYQQALGQGPEFLTYFQNEAQLDKSGLPSDRFFAERPEGSVSTLKIQRTQQEDSAVYLCASSLAGGAVLETQYFGPGTRLLVL.

This CDR3 reads CASSLAGLRNEKLFF. CDR3 coding DNA: TGTGCCAGCAGCTTAGCGGGGCTCCGAAATGAAAAACTGTTTTTT. The chain has TRBV7-6 and TRBJ1-4; D is perhaps TRBD1 (5 bases). Deletions cut 0 bases from V and 5 bases from J, with 10 bases between. Germline CDR1 reads SGHVS; CDR2 reads FNYEAQ. The CDR3 length is 15 residues.

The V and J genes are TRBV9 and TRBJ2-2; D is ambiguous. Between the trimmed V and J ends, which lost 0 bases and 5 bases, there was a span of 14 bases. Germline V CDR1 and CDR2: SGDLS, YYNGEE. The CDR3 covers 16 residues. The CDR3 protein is CASSVVKVFGTGELFF. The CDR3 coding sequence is TGTGCCAGCAGCGTAGTGAAGGTTTTCGGGACCGGGGAGCTGTTTTTT. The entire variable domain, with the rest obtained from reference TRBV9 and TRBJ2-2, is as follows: DSGVTQTPKHLITATGQRVTLRCSPRSGDLSVYWYQQSLDQGLQFLIQYYNGEERAKGNILERFSAQQFPDLHSELNLSSLELGDSALYFCASSVVKVFGTGELFFGEGSRLTVL.

The CDR3 is CASSFFSGPSSYEQYF. CDR3 in DNA: TGTGCCAGCAGTTTTTTTTCAGGTCCAAGCTCCTACGAGCAGTACTTC. The V gene is TRBV6-5, the J gene TRBJ2-7; unclear D gene. The length of the CDR3 is 16 residues. V lost 4 bases to trimming and J lost 0 bases, with 16 bases between them. Germline V lookup: CDR1 MNHEY, CDR2 SVGAGI.

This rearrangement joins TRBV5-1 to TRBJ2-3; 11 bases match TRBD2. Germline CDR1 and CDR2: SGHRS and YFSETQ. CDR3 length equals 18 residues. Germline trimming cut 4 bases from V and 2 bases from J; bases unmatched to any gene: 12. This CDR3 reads CASSRSSIAGGITDTQYF. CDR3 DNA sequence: TGCGCCAGCAGCCGATCGAGTATAGCGGGGGGGATCACAGATACGCAGTATTTT.

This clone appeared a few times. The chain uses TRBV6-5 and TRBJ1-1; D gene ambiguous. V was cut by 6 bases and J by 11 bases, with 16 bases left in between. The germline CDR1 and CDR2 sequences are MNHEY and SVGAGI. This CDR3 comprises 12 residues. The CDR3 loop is CASSPRGLIAFF. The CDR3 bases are TGTGCCAGCAGCCCCAGAGGATTGATCGCTTTCTTT.

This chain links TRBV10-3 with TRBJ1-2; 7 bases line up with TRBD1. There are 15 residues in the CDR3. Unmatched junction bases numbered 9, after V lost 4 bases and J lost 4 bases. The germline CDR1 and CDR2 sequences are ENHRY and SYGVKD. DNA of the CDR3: TGTGCCATCAGTGCCCCCCGAGGGGGCTCCTATGGCTACACCTTC. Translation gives CAISAPRGGSYGYTF.

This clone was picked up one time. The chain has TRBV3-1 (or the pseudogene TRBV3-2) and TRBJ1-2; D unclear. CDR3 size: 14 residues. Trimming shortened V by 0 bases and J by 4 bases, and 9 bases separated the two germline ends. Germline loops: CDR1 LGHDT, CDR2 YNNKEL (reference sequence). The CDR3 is CASSQDRGLYGYTF. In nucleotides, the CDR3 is TGTGCCAGCAGCCAAGACCGAGGACTCTATGGCTACACCTTC.

The CDR3 DNA is TGTGCCTGGAGACCTACAGGGAACCTCTATAGCAATCAGCCCCAGCATTTT. As protein: CAWRPTGNLYSNQPQHF. The rearrangement uses TRBV30 and TRBJ1-5; TRBD1 might be the D (6 bases). Per germline, CDR1 GTSNPN and CDR2 SVGIG (reference sequence). Trimming left V 3 bases short and J 0 bases short, with 18 bases between. This CDR3 is built from 17 residues.

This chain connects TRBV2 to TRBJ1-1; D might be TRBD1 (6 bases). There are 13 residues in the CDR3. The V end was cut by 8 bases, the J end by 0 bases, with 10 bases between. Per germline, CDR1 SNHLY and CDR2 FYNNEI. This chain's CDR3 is CASYRDMNTEAFF. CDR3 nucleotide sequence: TGTGCCAGCTACCGGGACATGAACACTGAAGCTTTCTTT.

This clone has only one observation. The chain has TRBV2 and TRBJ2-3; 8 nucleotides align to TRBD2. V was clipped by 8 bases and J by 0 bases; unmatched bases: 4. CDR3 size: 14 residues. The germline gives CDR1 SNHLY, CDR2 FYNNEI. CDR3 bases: TGTGCCAGCCTCGGACTAGCTAGCACAGATACGCAGTATTTT. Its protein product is CASLGLASTDTQYF.

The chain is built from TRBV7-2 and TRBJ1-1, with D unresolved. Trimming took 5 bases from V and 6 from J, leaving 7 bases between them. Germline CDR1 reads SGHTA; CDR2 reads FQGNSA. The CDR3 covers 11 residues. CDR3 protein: CASSRGAEAFF. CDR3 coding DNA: TGTGCCAGCAGCCGAGGAGCTGAAGCTTTCTTT.

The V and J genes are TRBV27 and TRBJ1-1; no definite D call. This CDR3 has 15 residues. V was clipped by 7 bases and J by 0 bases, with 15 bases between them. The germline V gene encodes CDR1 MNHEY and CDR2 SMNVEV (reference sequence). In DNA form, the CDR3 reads TGTGCCAGCAAGAGTCGTCCGGGAATGAACACTGAAGCTTTCTTT. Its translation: CASKSRPGMNTEAFF.

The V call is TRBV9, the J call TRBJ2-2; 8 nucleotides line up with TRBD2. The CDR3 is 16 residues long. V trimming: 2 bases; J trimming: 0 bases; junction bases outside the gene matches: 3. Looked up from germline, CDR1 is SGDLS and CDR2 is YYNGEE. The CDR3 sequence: CASSVKLAANTGELFF. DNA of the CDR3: TGTGCCAGCAGCGTCAAACTAGCGGCGAACACCGGGGAGCTGTTTTTT.

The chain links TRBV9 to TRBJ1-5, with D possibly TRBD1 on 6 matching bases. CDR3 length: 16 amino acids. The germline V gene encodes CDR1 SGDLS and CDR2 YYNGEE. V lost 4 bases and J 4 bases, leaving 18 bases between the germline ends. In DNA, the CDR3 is TGTGCCAGCAGCCCCGGAAACGGGGGGGCAAATCAGCCCCAGCATTTT. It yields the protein CASSPGNGGANQPQHF.

CDR3 loop: CASSQRGTGTGSSNQPQHF. CDR3 sequence (DNA): TGCGCCAGCAGCCAACGGGGGACAGGGACGGGAAGTAGCAATCAGCCCCAGCATTTT. The V gene is TRBV4-1, the J gene TRBJ1-5; 9 bases agree with TRBD1. There are 19 residues in the CDR3. Germline V CDR1 and CDR2: MGHRA, YSYEKL. V lost 2 bases to trimming and J lost 0 bases; unmatched junction nucleotides: 11.

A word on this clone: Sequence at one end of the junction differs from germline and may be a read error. For the CDR3, the DNA is TGTGCCACCAGCAGAGTTTCGGGAGCGCGGGGGTTCTTC. Translating it yields CATSRVSGARGFF. The chain is built from TRBV15 and TRBJ2-7; 7 bases align to TRBD2. This CDR3 spans 13 amino acids. Germline loops: CDR1 LNHNV, CDR2 YYDKDF (reference sequence).

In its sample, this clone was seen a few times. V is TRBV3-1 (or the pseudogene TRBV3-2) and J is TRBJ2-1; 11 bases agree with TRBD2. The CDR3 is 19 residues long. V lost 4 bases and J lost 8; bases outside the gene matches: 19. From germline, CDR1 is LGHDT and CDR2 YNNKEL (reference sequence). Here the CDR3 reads CASSPRLAGGRGWSYEQFF. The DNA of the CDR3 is TGTGCCAGCAGCCCCCGTTTAGCGGGGGGGCGTGGGTGGTCTTATGAGCAGTTCTTC.

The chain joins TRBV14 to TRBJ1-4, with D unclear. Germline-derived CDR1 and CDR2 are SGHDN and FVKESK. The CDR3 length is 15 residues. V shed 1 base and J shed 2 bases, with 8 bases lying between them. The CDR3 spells CASSQARVTNEKLFF. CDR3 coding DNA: TGTGCCAGCAGCCAAGCGCGGGTGACTAATGAAAAACTGTTTTTT.

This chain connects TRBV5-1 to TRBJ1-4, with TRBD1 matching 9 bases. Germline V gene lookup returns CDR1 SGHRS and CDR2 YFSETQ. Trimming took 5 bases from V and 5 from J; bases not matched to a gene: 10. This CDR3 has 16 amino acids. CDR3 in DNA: TGCGCCAGCAGTTTAAACCCAGGGACAGGGAATGAAAAACTGTTTTTT. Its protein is CASSLNPGTGNEKLFF.

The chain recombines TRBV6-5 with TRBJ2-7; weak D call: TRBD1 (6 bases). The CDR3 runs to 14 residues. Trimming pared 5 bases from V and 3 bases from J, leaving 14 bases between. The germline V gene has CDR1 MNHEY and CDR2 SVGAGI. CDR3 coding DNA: TGTGCCAGCAGTCGGGACATCCTGGGCTACGAGCAGTACTTC. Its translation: CASSRDILGYEQYF.

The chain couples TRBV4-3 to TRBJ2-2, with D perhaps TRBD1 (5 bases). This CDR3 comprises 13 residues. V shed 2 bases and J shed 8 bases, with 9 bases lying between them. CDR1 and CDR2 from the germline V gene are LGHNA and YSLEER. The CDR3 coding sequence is TGCGCCAGCAGCCAACCCAGGGTGGGGGAGCTGTTTTTT. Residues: CASSQPRVGELFF.

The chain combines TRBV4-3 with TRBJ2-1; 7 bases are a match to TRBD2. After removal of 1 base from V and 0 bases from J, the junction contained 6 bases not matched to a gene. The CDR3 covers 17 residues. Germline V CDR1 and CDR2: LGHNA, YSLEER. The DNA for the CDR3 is TGCGCCAGCAGCCAAGGAGGAGCGGGGAGCTCCTACAATGAGCAGTTCTTC. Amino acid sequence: CASSQGGAGSSYNEQFF.

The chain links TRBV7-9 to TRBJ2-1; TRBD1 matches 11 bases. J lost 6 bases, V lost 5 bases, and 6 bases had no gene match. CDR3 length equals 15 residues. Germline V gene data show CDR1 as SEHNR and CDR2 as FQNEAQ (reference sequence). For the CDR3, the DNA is TGTGCCAGCAGCCGAGGACAGGGGGCTCTCAATGAGCAGTTCTTC. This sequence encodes CASSRGQGALNEQFF.

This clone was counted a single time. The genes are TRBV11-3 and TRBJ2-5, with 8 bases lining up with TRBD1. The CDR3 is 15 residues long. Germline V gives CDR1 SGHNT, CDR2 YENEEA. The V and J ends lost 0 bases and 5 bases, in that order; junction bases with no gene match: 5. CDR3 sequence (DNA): TGTGCCAGCAGCTTAGACAGGGGGCCGATGGAGACCCAGTACTTC. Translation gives CASSLDRGPMETQYF.

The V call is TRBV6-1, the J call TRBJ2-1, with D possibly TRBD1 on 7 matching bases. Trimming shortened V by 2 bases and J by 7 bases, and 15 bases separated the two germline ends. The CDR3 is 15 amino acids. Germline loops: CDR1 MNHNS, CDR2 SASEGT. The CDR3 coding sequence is TGTGCCAGCAGTGAAAGGTCAGGGGGGAATAATGAGCAGTTCTTC. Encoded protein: CASSERSGGNNEQFF.

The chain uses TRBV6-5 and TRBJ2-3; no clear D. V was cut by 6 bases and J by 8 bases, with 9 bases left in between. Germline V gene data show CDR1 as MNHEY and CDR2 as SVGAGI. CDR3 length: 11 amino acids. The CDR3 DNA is TGTGCCAGCAGCTATGGTGTTACGCAGTATTTT. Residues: CASSYGVTQYF.